Listed below are T cell receptor beta chains from one sample, sequenced in a study of blood T cell repertoires in COVID-19. The table came from immunoSEQ multiplex PCR; TCRdb's copy has only in-frame clones and leaves some out. The sample has about 250,000 clones, nearly 90% seen once. The sequenced material came from peripheral blood. The receptors here all came from a man between 18 and 35 years old with active or convalescent COVID-19. The CDR3 runs from the conserved cysteine through the conserved F or W. The order of the fields is clone size, J gene, V gene, CDR3 length, D gene, CDR3 DNA, CDR3 protein. The D gene is left open where the match is weak. Expanded clones get a size class; other rows say once, few or many, or leave the size out.

size: .
J: TRBJ2-7
V: TRBV19
length: 15
D: TRBD1
DNA: TGTGCCAGTAGTCCAGGGGGATCGAGCTCCTACGAGCAGTACTTC
CDR3: CASSPGGSSSYEQYF

size: .
J: TRBJ2-5
V: TRBV7-3
length: 13
D: .
DNA: TGTGCCAGCAGCCCGAGTATCGGGGAGACCCAGTACTTC
CDR3: CASSPSIGETQYF

size: .
J: TRBJ1-4
V: TRBV2
length: 15
D: .
DNA: TGTGCCAGCAGTGATAGGGGCGGGATTGGGGAAAAACTGTTTTTT
CDR3: CASSDRGGIGEKLFF

size: few
J: TRBJ2-1
V: TRBV9
length: 17
D: TRBD1
DNA: TGTGCCAGCAGCCAACGTCGGACAGGGGGAATTATTAATGAGCAGTTCTTC
CDR3: CASSQRRTGGIINEQFF

size: few
J: TRBJ2-3
V: TRBV21-1
length: 15
D: .
DNA: TGTGCCAGCATTCCTCCGAGGGTTAGATCAGATACGCAGTATTTT
CDR3: CASIPPRVRSDTQYF

size: .
J: TRBJ1-2
V: TRBV30
length: 13
D: TRBD1
DNA: TGTGCCTGGAGTCTACAGGGGGCAGGTGGCTACACCTTC
CDR3: CAWSLQGAGGYTF

size: .
J: TRBJ1-1
V: TRBV10-2
length: 14
D: .
DNA: TGCGCCAGCAGGAGGGGCGGGATGAACACTGAAGCTTTCTTT
CDR3: CASRRGGMNTEAFF

size: once
J: TRBJ1-5
V: TRBV28
length: 14
D: .
DNA: TGTGCCAGCACCTGGGCAGTGCACAATCAGCCCCAGCATTTT
CDR3: CASTWAVHNQPQHF

size: .
J: TRBJ1-4
V: TRBV7-6
length: 17
D: .
DNA: TGTGCCAGCAGCTTAGCTTCGCGTGGGAGATTAGATGAAAAACTGTTTTTT
CDR3: CASSLASRGRLDEKLFF

size: .
J: TRBJ2-6
V: TRBV5-1
length: 17
D: TRBD1
DNA: TGCGCCAGCAGCTGGGGACAGGGGCTCTCTGGGGCCAACGTCCTGACTTTC
CDR3: CASSWGQGLSGANVLTF

size: .
J: TRBJ1-5
V: TRBV6-5
length: 15
D: .
DNA: TGTGCCAGCAAAACAACTTGGCTAGGGGGTCAGCCCCAGCATTTT
CDR3: CASKTTWLGGQPQHF

size: once
J: TRBJ2-1
V: TRBV9
length: 15
D: TRBD2
DNA: TGTGCCAGCAGCCCCACCGGGACTAGCGGTACTGAGCAGTTCTTC
CDR3: CASSPTGTSGTEQFF

size: .
J: TRBJ2-1
V: TRBV9
length: 15
D: .
DNA: TGTGCCAGCAGCGGTAACCCCGGGACAAACAATGAGCAGTTCTTC
CDR3: CASSGNPGTNNEQFF

size: .
J: TRBJ2-3
V: TRBV4-1
length: 14
D: TRBD1
DNA: TGCGCCAGCAGCCAGTGGGACAGGACAGATACGCAGTATTTT
CDR3: CASSQWDRTDTQYF

size: once
J: TRBJ1-1
V: TRBV19
length: 11
D: .
DNA: TGTGCCAGTATACGGGAAGGGGAAGCTTTCTTT
CDR3: CASIREGEAFF

size: .
J: TRBJ1-6
V: TRBV28
length: 16
D: TRBD1
DNA: TGTGCCAGCAGTTGGGACAGGGGAACGGGTAATTCACCCCTCCACTTT
CDR3: CASSWDRGTGNSPLHF

size: .
J: TRBJ2-7
V: TRBV6-5
length: 15
D: .
DNA: TGTGCCAGCAGTCCTGTCCCGGGCGGGCTCTACGAGCAGTACTTC
CDR3: CASSPVPGGLYEQYF

size: .
J: TRBJ1-2
V: TRBV6-2/TRBV6-3
length: 11
D: .
DNA: TGTGCCAGCAGTAGATCCAGTGGCTACACCTTC
CDR3: CASSRSSGYTF

size: .
J: TRBJ1-5
V: TRBV28
length: 14
D: TRBD1
DNA: TGTGCCAGCAGTTGGCCGGGACAGGGTCAGCCCCAGCATTTT
CDR3: CASSWPGQGQPQHF

size: .
J: TRBJ2-1
V: TRBV28
length: 16
D: TRBD2
DNA: TGTGCCAGCAGTTTACCCGGGACTAGCGGGAGGGGTAACGAGTTCTTC
CDR3: CASSLPGTSGRGNEFF

size: few
J: TRBJ1-2
V: TRBV30
length: 14
D: TRBD1
DNA: TGTGCCTGGACGCTACCGGGACAGATTTATGGCTACACCTTC
CDR3: CAWTLPGQIYGYTF

size: .
J: TRBJ1-2
V: TRBV11-2
length: 14
D: TRBD1
DNA: TGTGCCAGCAGCAACCCATGGACAGGGGACGGCTACACCTTC
CDR3: CASSNPWTGDGYTF

size: .
J: TRBJ2-1
V: TRBV6-2/TRBV6-3
length: 17
D: TRBD2
DNA: TGTGCCAGCAGCCCTTTAGCGGGAGGGCCTGGTTGGAATGAGCAGTTCTTC
CDR3: CASSPLAGGPGWNEQFF

size: .
J: TRBJ2-7
V: TRBV27
length: 14
D: .
DNA: TGTGCCAGCTCCCGCGGACTTGGGGTAAACGAGCAGTACTTC
CDR3: CASSRGLGVNEQYF

size: .
J: TRBJ2-1
V: TRBV7-9
length: 12
D: .
DNA: TGTGCCAGCAGCTTGTCTAGGCATGAGCAGTTCTTC
CDR3: CASSLSRHEQFF

size: .
J: TRBJ2-7
V: TRBV28
length: 14
D: TRBD2
DNA: TGTGCCAGCAGTTTTGTAGCGGGGGGGCTCGAGCAGTACTTC
CDR3: CASSFVAGGLEQYF

size: .
J: TRBJ2-5
V: TRBV20-1
length: 14
D: TRBD2
DNA: TGCAGTGCTAGTTTGGCTAGCGGGAGAGAGACCCAGTACTTC
CDR3: CSASLASGRETQYF

size: .
J: TRBJ2-2
V: TRBV2
length: 13
D: TRBD2
DNA: TGTGCCGGAGCCGGGACTAGCGGCGGGGAGCTGTTTTTT
CDR3: CAGAGTSGGELFF

size: .
J: TRBJ1-6
V: TRBV6-5
length: 12
D: .
DNA: TGTGCCAGCAGTCAGAATAATTCACCCCTCCACTTT
CDR3: CASSQNNSPLHF

size: .
J: TRBJ1-1
V: TRBV4-3
length: 17
D: .
DNA: TGCGCCAGCAGCCAAGATCAGCCCACAGGGCGCAACACTGAAGCTTTCTTT
CDR3: CASSQDQPTGRNTEAFF

size: .
J: TRBJ2-1
V: TRBV9
length: 16
D: TRBD2
DNA: TGTGCCAGCAGCGTCCTAGCGGGGGGGTTGTACAATGAGCAGTTCTTC
CDR3: CASSVLAGGLYNEQFF

size: .
J: TRBJ2-7
V: TRBV6-6
length: 13
D: .
DNA: TGTGCCAGCAGTTACTCGACGGGTCTGGAGCAGTACTTC
CDR3: CASSYSTGLEQYF

size: .
J: TRBJ2-7
V: TRBV25-1
length: 14
D: TRBD1
DNA: TGTGCCAGCAGTGAAGGGGACAGGGATGGGAAGCAGTACTTC
CDR3: CASSEGDRDGKQYF

size: .
J: TRBJ2-5
V: TRBV20-1
length: 14
D: TRBD1
DNA: TGCAGTGCTAGTGAGACAGGGGCCGAAGAGACCCAGTACTTC
CDR3: CSASETGAEETQYF

size: .
J: TRBJ1-2
V: TRBV28
length: 12
D: .
DNA: TGTGCCAGCAGTTTATTAGGGGTGGGCTACACCTTC
CDR3: CASSLLGVGYTF

size: .
J: TRBJ2-5
V: TRBV7-2
length: 15
D: TRBD2
DNA: TGTGCCAGCAGCGGTAGCGGGGGGCTCCCAGAGACCCAGTACTTC
CDR3: CASSGSGGLPETQYF

size: .
J: TRBJ1-2
V: TRBV7-9
length: 14
D: .
DNA: TGTGCCAGCAGCTTAGCGTATCAGGGCCGTGGCTACACCTTC
CDR3: CASSLAYQGRGYTF

size: .
J: TRBJ2-2
V: TRBV7-3
length: 14
D: TRBD1
DNA: TGTGCCAGCAGCTCCTACAGGGGTTCCGGGGAGCTGTTTTTT
CDR3: CASSSYRGSGELFF

size: medium-sized
J: TRBJ2-5
V: TRBV6-1
length: 15
D: TRBD2
DNA: TGTGCCAGCAGTGAGATGTCGGGGGGACAAGAGACCCAGTACTTC
CDR3: CASSEMSGGQETQYF

size: .
J: TRBJ2-7
V: TRBV6-6
length: 14
D: .
DNA: TGTGCCAGCAGCCAACTGGGGGGTAGCTACGAGCAGTACTTC
CDR3: CASSQLGGSYEQYF

size: .
J: TRBJ1-5
V: TRBV6-2/TRBV6-3
length: 16
D: TRBD1
DNA: TGTGCCAGCAGTCGGACAGGGTCGATCGGCAATCAGCCCCAGCATTTT
CDR3: CASSRTGSIGNQPQHF